These 32 T cell receptor beta chains were all obtained from the same sample, sequenced in a study of shared clonotypes between healthy human individuals (dated by TCRdb to the early 2020s). Library construction relied on the immunoSEQ multiplex PCR assay. Not all clones reach the TCRdb copy of this immuneACCESS table, which keeps in-frame sequences only. Checked studies attribute under half of the gap to unresolved V genes and leave the rest unexplained. This sample is represented by some 1.4 million clones; approximately 96% of them were singletons. The ten largest clones represent over 1% of the sample. The source material was naive CD4+ T cells sorted from blood. The cell subset or site label for this specimen denotes: CD45RA+ positively selected. The receptors were gathered from a man aged 25 to 40 in good health.

The CDR3 DNA follows: TGTGCCATCAGTGATCAAGGAGGGGACTATGGCTACACCTTC. This gives the protein CAISDQGGDYGYTF. The rearrangement joins TRBV10-3 to TRBJ1-2; perhaps TRBD1 as D (5 bases). The CDR3 consists of 14 residues. Germline V lookup: CDR1 ENHRY, CDR2 SYGVKD. V was shortened by 3 bases and J by 3 bases, with 11 bases between the two germline ends.

The gene calls are TRBV28 and TRBJ1-2, with TRBD1 matching over 7 bases. The V and J ends lost 6 bases and 5 bases, in that order; junction bases with no gene match: 18. This CDR3 is built from 17 residues. Looked up from germline, CDR1 is MDHEN and CDR2 is SYDVKM. This chain's CDR3 is CASSGPGTAEIVYGYTF. The CDR3 DNA follows: TGTGCCAGCAGCGGCCCCGGGACAGCCGAAATCGTGTATGGCTACACCTTC.

This clone was counted once. The rearrangement uses TRBV10-3 and TRBJ1-1, with TRBD1 as a possible D gene (6 bases). The germline V gene has CDR1 ENHRY and CDR2 SYGVKD. The CDR3 contains 13 residues. The V and J ends lost 11 bases and 4 bases respectively, with 17 bases between them. CDR3 sequence reads: CASLGAAGTEAFF. CDR3 in DNA: TGTGCCTCCCTGGGGGCTGCTGGCACTGAAGCTTTCTTT.

This chain connects TRBV7-3 to TRBJ2-1, with TRBD2 matching over 10 bases. The trim removed 5 bases at V and 1 base at J, leaving 5 bases unmatched. The germline V gene has CDR1 SGHTA and CDR2 FQGTGA. The CDR3 is made up of 16 amino acids. The CDR3 nucleotides are TGTGCCAGCAGCCCACTAGCGGGGTTTTCCTACAATGAGCAGTTCTTC. This encodes CASSPLAGFSYNEQFF.

The CDR3 bases are TGTGCCAGCAGCGTAGTGGGGGGCATGGAGACCCAGTACTTC. It specifies CASSVVGGMETQYF. The chain employs TRBV9 and TRBJ2-5, with D possibly being TRBD1 or TRBD2 (6 bases each). The CDR3 has 14 amino acids. CDR1 and CDR2 from the germline V gene are SGDLS and YYNGEE. Trimming stripped 0 bases from V and 5 bases from J, with 11 bases between.

The chain recombines TRBV9 with TRBJ2-7; unclear D gene. Germline V lookup: CDR1 SGDLS, CDR2 YYNGEE. The CDR3 spans 15 residues. Trimming shortened V by 0 bases and J by 2 bases, and 12 bases separated the two germline ends. In nucleotides, the CDR3 is TGTGCCAGCAGCGTAGGGTGGGGTCAAACCTACGAGCAGTACTTC. Protein product: CASSVGWGQTYEQYF.

V and J are TRBV28 and TRBJ2-7, with D possibly TRBD1 on 6 matching bases. Germline-derived CDR1 and CDR2 are MDHEN and SYDVKM. The CDR3 loop spans 15 amino acids. Trimming pared 5 bases from V and 0 bases from J, leaving 14 bases between. CDR3 residues: CASSHRDTHSYEQYF. CDR3 bases: TGTGCCAGCAGTCACCGGGACACTCACTCCTACGAGCAGTACTTC.

The chain joins TRBV15 to TRBJ2-2; TRBD1 is a possible D gene (6 bases). There are 18 residues in the CDR3. Germline CDR1 LNHNV, CDR2 YYDKDF (reference sequence). V gave up 0 bases and J gave up 1 base, with 15 bases separating them. CDR3 bases: TGTGCCACCAGCAGAGATCTCCCCAGGGGCGAGAACACCGGGGAGCTGTTTTTT. This translates into CATSRDLPRGENTGELFF.

DNA of the CDR3: TGTGCCATCAGTGTGGCCAGCATGACTGAAGCTTTCTTT. Translated: CAISVASMTEAFF. The genes are TRBV10-3 and TRBJ1-1, with D unresolved. This CDR3 has 13 amino acids. Trimming took 4 bases from V and 5 from J, leaving 11 bases between them. CDR1 and CDR2 (germline): ENHRY, SYGVKD.

The V gene is TRBV5-4, the J gene TRBJ1-1; D remains ambiguous. The CDR3 runs 15 residues. Trimming shortened V by 1 base and J by 1 base, and 11 bases separated the two germline ends. Germline CDR1 reads SGHNT; CDR2 reads YYREEE (reference sequence). CDR3 amino acids: CASSLIPEGNTEAFF. The DNA of the CDR3 is TGTGCCAGCAGCTTGATACCCGAGGGGAACACTGAAGCTTTCTTT. Complete variable domain (other parts from reference TRBV5-4 and TRBJ1-1): ETGVTQSPTHLIKTRGQQVTLRCSSQSGHNTVSWYQQALGQGPQFIFQYYREEENGRGNFPPRFSGLQFPNYSSELNVNALELDDSALYLCASSLIPEGNTEAFFGQGTRLTVV.

The chain is built from TRBV28 and TRBJ1-5; possible D gene TRBD1, 6 bases. There are 13 residues in the CDR3. Germline V gives CDR1 MDHEN, CDR2 SYDVKM. Trimming pared 7 bases from V and 7 bases from J, leaving 14 bases between. The CDR3 loop is CASTFTRGQPQHF. Here the CDR3 DNA reads TGTGCCAGCACCTTCACGAGGGGGCAGCCCCAGCATTTT.

This clone was recorded once. The DNA of the CDR3 is TGTGCCAGCTCTCAGTCGAGGGACGATACCGGGGAGCTGTTTTTT. It encodes CASSQSRDDTGELFF. This sequence joins TRBV18 and TRBJ2-2; D may correspond to TRBD1 or TRBD2 (5 bases each). V lost 6 bases, J lost 5 bases, and 16 bases lay in between. Looked up from germline, CDR1 is KGHSH and CDR2 is LQKENI. The CDR3 extends over 15 amino acids. Filled out from reference TRBV18 and TRBJ2-2, the complete variable domain reads NAGVMQNPRHLVRRRGQEARLRCSPMKGHSHVYWYRQLPEEGLKFMVYLQKENIIDESGMPKERFSAEFPKEGPSILRIQQVVRGDSAAYFCASSQSRDDTGELFFGEGSRLTVL.

J is TRBJ1-2 and V is TRBV28, with 8 nucleotides matching TRBD1. CDR3 length: 13 amino acids. Germline V lookup: CDR1 MDHEN, CDR2 SYDVKM. Unmatched junction bases numbered 8, after V lost 6 bases and J lost 8 bases. The CDR3: CASRLQGVDGYTF. CDR3 bases: TGTGCCAGCAGACTACAGGGGGTAGACGGCTACACCTTC.

V is TRBV19 and J is TRBJ1-2; 7 bases map to TRBD1. The CDR3 covers 14 residues. V shed 5 bases, J shed 2 bases, and the junction held 5 bases outside the gene matches. Germline V gene data show CDR1 as LNHDA and CDR2 as SQIVND (reference sequence). CDR3 amino acids: CASSVTGSNYGYTF. The CDR3 DNA follows: TGTGCCAGTAGTGTGACAGGGTCCAACTATGGCTACACCTTC.

The rearrangement links TRBV19 to TRBJ2-7; no definite D call. The CDR3 spans 11 residues. The ends were cut back, 5 bases at V and 6 bases at J, with 8 bases in the middle. From germline, CDR1 is LNHDA and CDR2 SQIVND (reference sequence). The CDR3 protein is CASSGSTEQYF. DNA of the CDR3: TGTGCCAGTAGTGGTAGCACCGAGCAGTACTTC. The whole variable domain, remainder taken from reference TRBV19 and TRBJ2-7, is DGGITQSPKYLFRKEGQNVTLSCEQNLNHDAMYWYRQDPGQGLRLIYYSQIVNDFQKGDIAEGYSVSREKKESFPLTVTSAQKNPTAFYLCASSGSTEQYFGPGTRLTVT.

The V gene is TRBV5-1, the J gene TRBJ2-1; D tentatively reads TRBD1 or TRBD2 (6 bases each). The CDR3 totals 20 residues. Germline V CDR1 and CDR2: SGHRS, YFSETQ. Between the trimmed V and J ends, which lost 0 bases and 4 bases, there was a span of 26 bases. CDR3 DNA sequence: TGCGCCAGCAGCTTGGCCGGGGGCAGGGGCGCCGGGGGAATATACAATGAGCAGTTCTTC. It translates to CASSLAGGRGAGGIYNEQFF.

This chain's CDR3 is CASSTGTGEINEKLFF. The CDR3 bases are TGTGCCAGCAGCACCGGGACAGGGGAGATTAATGAAAAACTGTTTTTT. The gene calls are TRBV6-6 and TRBJ1-4; 10 positions agree with TRBD1. The V gene's germline CDR1 is MNHNY and CDR2 SVGAGI (reference sequence). V was pared by 6 bases and J by 4 bases, with 8 bases of the junction left unmatched. The length of the CDR3 is 16 residues.

The V gene is TRBV5-4, the J gene TRBJ2-5; no reliable D call. Trimming stripped 4 bases from V and 5 bases from J, with 15 bases between. Germline values: CDR1 SGHNT, CDR2 YYREEE (reference sequence). This CDR3 contains 14 residues. The CDR3 DNA is TGTGCCAGCAGCCTGGGCAGCGAAGGGGAGACCCAGTACTTC. It translates to CASSLGSEGETQYF.

Concerning this clone itself: The sample holds other DNA sequences that translate to the same CDR3. V usage is TRBV2 and J usage is TRBJ2-3; no reliable D call. Germline CDR1 reads SNHLY; CDR2 reads FYNNEI. V was clipped by 6 bases and J by 6 bases, with 7 bases between them. This CDR3 contains 11 residues. For the CDR3, the DNA is TGTGCCAGCAGGGAGACGGATACGCAGTATTTT. Encoded protein: CASRETDTQYF.

The chain uses TRBV6-1 and TRBJ2-2, with TRBD1 identical over 9 bases. CDR1 and CDR2 from the germline V gene are MNHNS and SASEGT. V shed 5 bases, J shed 1 base, and the junction held 2 bases outside the gene matches. This CDR3 is built from 15 residues. The CDR3 DNA reads TGTGCCAGCAGTATGGGACAGGGGAACACCGGGGAGCTGTTTTTT. Protein: CASSMGQGNTGELFF.

This rearrangement joins TRBV4-1 to TRBJ2-7, with 16 bases fitting TRBD2. There are 19 residues in the CDR3. Germline V CDR1 and CDR2: MGHRA, YSYEKL. The ends lost 4 bases at V and 0 bases at J; junction bases unmatched: 9. The CDR3 sequence: CASSRQGLAGGTRSYEQYF. The CDR3 DNA reads as TGCGCCAGCAGCCGCCAGGGACTAGCGGGAGGGACGCGCTCCTACGAGCAGTACTTC.

This chain links TRBV14 with TRBJ2-5, with no clear D. Germline values: CDR1 SGHDN, CDR2 FVKESK. V was trimmed by 1 base and J by 3 bases, leaving 18 bases between them. This CDR3 region has 17 residues. CDR3 sequence: CASSQGNFPYPEETQYF. The CDR3 nucleotides read TGTGCCAGCAGCCAAGGGAATTTTCCTTATCCTGAAGAGACCCAGTACTTC.

The chain combines TRBV10-1 with TRBJ2-7; 7 positions match TRBD2. CDR1 is WNHNN and CDR2 is SYGVQD in the germline V gene (reference sequence). The CDR3 is 14 amino acids. Losses at the gene ends were 5 bases for V and 3 bases for J; bases not matched to a gene: 7. The CDR3, as DNA: TGCGCCAGCAGTCCTTGGGGGGGTAGCTACGAGCAGTACTTC. Its translation is CASSPWGGSYEQYF.

The chain uses TRBV9 and TRBJ1-5; 12 bases fit TRBD1. The CDR3 runs 15 residues. V shed 0 bases and J 6 bases; nucleotides not matched to a gene: 1. Germline V lookup: CDR1 SGDLS, CDR2 YYNGEE. The CDR3 is CASSVGDRGRQPQHF. DNA for the CDR3: TGTGCCAGCAGCGTAGGGGACAGGGGGCGTCAGCCCCAGCATTTT.

The DNA for the CDR3 is TGTGCCAGCAGTTCCCTAGCGACCAAGAACACCGGGGAGCTGTTTTTT. This translates into CASSSLATKNTGELFF. The chain uses TRBV6-5 and TRBJ2-2, with D perhaps matching TRBD2 (6 bases). The V and J ends lost 4 bases and 1 base respectively, with 13 bases between them. The CDR3 sequence is 16 residues long. Germline CDR1 reads MNHEY; CDR2 reads SVGAGI.

The gene calls are TRBV2 and TRBJ2-6; a weak D match, TRBD2 (7 bases). This CDR3 region has 18 residues. V dropped 7 bases and J dropped 2 bases, with 21 bases sitting between them. Germline assignment: CDR1 SNHLY and CDR2 FYNNEI. DNA for the CDR3: TGTGCCAGCACTAGCCCTCGAGGGGGGGGCACTGGGGCCAACGTCCTGACTTTC. Translating gives CASTSPRGGGTGANVLTF.

This clone was found once. The V call is TRBV29-1, the J call TRBJ2-3; D possibly matches TRBD1 or TRBD2 (5 bases each). This CDR3 is 14 amino acids long. Germline CDR1 and CDR2: SQVTM and ANQGSEA. V was pared by 0 bases and J by 1 base, with 8 bases between. CDR3 in amino acids: CSVEDTGRTDTQYF. The CDR3 DNA is TGCAGCGTTGAAGATACGGGGCGCACAGATACGCAGTATTTT.

This chain links TRBV4-1 with TRBJ1-3; 7 nucleotides line up with TRBD1. There are 14 residues in the CDR3. The V segment lost 6 bases and the J segment 4 bases; nucleotides outside the gene matches: 6. Germline CDR1 and CDR2: MGHRA and YSYEKL. This chain's CDR3 is CASRRDSIGNTIYF. CDR3 in DNA: TGCGCCAGCAGGAGGGACAGTATAGGAAACACCATATATTTT.

The rearrangement joins TRBV11-2 to TRBJ1-4; D gene ambiguous. CDR3 length equals 14 residues. V was cut by 5 bases and J by 8 bases, with 15 bases left in between. CDR1 and CDR2 from the germline V gene are SGHAT and FQNNGV. In DNA form, the CDR3 reads TGTGCCAGCAGCGCCTCACTTTTGGACGAAAAACTGTTTTTT. Protein: CASSASLLDEKLFF. The full variable domain, with the rest looked up from reference TRBV11-2 and TRBJ1-4, is EAGVAQSPRYKIIEKRQSVAFWCNPISGHATLYWYQQILGQGPKLLIQFQNNGVVDDSQLPKDRFSAERLKGVDSTLKIQPAKLEDSAVYLCASSASLLDEKLFFGSGTQLSVL.

The chain carries TRBV5-1 and TRBJ2-1, with 13 bases lining up with TRBD2. CDR3 length: 16 amino acids. Germline CDR1 reads SGHRS; CDR2 reads YFSETQ. V trimming: 4 bases; J trimming: 4 bases; junction bases outside the gene matches: 5. The chain's CDR3 is CASSRGTSGIYNEQFF. The CDR3 region has the DNA TGCGCCAGCAGCCGGGGGACTAGCGGGATTTACAATGAGCAGTTCTTC.

This chain links TRBV28 with TRBJ2-3; 7 bases match TRBD2. Germline V gene sequence: CDR1 MDHEN, CDR2 SYDVKM. The CDR3 runs to 14 residues. After removal of 10 bases from V and 5 bases from J, the junction contained 12 bases not matched to a gene. CDR3: CATLWGGSGDTQYF. Here the CDR3 DNA reads TGTGCCACCTTATGGGGCGGGAGCGGAGATACGCAGTATTTT. The full variable domain, completed using reference TRBV28 and TRBJ2-3, is DVKVTQSSRYLVKRTGEKVFLECVQDMDHENMFWYRQDPGLGLRLIYFSYDVKMKEKGDIPEGYSVSREKKERFSLILESASTNQTSMYLCATLWGGSGDTQYFGPGTRLTVL.

The chain uses TRBV6-1 and TRBJ2-2, with D possibly TRBD1 on 5 matching bases. Trimming took 6 bases from V and 6 from J, leaving 11 bases between them. The CDR3 length is 13 residues. Germline CDR1 and CDR2: MNHNS and SASEGT. CDR3 sequence: CASRIRVPGELFF. In DNA, the CDR3 is TGTGCCAGCAGAATCAGGGTTCCCGGGGAGCTGTTTTTT.